The present TCR beta chain was sequenced within a study of T cells after yellow fever vaccination. TCRdb re-called the 5' RACE reads through MiXCR, storing one row per CDR3 protein. Found here are roughly 50,000 distinct CDR3 sequences, about 7.9% of them singletons; the top ten hold around 28%. The CDR3 sequence is 16 residues long. The V gene's germline CDR1 is SGHVS and CDR2 FQNEAQ. V was clipped by 1 base and J by 4 bases, with 13 bases between them. This TCR derives from a man younger than 30 who received the YFV17D yellow fever vaccine. The V gene is TRBV7-8, the J gene TRBJ2-2; D remains unclear. The sample consisted of CD8+ T cells sorted from PBMCs, taken more than 14 days after the first yellow fever vaccination. The CDR3 DNA sequence: TGTGCCAGCAGCTTAGTCGTACATCTACCCACCGGGGAGCTGTTTTTT. It translates to CASSLVVHLPTGELFF.